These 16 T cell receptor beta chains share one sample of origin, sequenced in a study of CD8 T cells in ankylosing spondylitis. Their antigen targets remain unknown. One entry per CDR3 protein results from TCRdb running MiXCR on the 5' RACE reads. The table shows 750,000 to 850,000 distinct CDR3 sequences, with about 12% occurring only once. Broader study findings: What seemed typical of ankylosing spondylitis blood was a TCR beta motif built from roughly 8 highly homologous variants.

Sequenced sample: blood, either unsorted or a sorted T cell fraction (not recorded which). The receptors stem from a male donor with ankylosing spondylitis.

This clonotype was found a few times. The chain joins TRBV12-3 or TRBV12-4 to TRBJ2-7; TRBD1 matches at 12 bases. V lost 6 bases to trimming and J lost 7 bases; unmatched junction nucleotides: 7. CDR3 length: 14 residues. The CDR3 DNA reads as TGTGCCAGCAGGGGGGGACAGGGGGCGTGGGAGCAGTACTTC. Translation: CASRGGQGAWEQYF.

This CDR3 reads CSVSGGGGSSYEQYF. For the CDR3, the DNA is TGCAGCGTATCAGGGGGGGGCGGGAGCTCCTACGAGCAGTACTTC. V gene TRBV29-1 combines with J gene TRBJ2-7; perhaps D is TRBD1 or TRBD2 (7 bases each). The CDR3 is 15 amino acids. Trimming cost V 6 bases and J 0 bases, with 18 bases left between them. CDR1 and CDR2 from the germline V gene are SQVTM and ANQGSEA.

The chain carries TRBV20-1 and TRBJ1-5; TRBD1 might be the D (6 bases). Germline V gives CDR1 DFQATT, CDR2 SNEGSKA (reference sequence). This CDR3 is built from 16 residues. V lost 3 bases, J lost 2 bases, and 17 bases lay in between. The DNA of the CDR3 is TGCAGTGCTAGGTCCCCCCCGGGGGCCGGCAATCAGCCCCAGCATTTT. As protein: CSARSPPGAGNQPQHF.

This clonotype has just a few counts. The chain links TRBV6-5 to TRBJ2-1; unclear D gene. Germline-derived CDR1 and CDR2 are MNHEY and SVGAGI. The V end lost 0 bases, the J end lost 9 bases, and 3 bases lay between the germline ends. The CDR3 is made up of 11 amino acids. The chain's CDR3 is CASSYSTEQFF. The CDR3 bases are TGTGCCAGCAGTTACTCGACTGAGCAGTTCTTC.

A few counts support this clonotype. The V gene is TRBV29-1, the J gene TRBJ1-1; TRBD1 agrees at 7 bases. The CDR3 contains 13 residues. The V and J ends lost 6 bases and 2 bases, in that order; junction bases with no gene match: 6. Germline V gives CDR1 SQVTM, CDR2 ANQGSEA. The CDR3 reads CSVRDSFNTEAFF. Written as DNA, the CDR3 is TGCAGCGTAAGGGACAGCTTTAACACTGAAGCTTTCTTT.

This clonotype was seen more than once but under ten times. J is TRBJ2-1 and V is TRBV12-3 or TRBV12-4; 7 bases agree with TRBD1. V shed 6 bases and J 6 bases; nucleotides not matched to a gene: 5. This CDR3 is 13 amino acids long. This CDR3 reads CASSTDRANEQFF. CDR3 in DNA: TGTGCCAGCAGCACCGACAGGGCCAATGAGCAGTTCTTC.

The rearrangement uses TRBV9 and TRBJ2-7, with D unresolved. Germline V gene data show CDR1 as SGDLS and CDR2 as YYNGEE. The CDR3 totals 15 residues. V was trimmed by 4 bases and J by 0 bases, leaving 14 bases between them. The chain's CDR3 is CASSPRPSSSYEQYF. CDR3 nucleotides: TGTGCCAGCAGCCCACGACCGTCAAGCTCCTACGAGCAGTACTTC.

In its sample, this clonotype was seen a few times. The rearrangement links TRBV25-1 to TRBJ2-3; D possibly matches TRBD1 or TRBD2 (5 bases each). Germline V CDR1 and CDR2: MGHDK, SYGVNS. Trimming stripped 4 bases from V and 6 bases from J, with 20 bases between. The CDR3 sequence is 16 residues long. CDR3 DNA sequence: TGTGCCAGCAGTGCCACACTAGGGGAGTGGGTGGATACGCAGTATTTT. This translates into CASSATLGEWVDTQYF.

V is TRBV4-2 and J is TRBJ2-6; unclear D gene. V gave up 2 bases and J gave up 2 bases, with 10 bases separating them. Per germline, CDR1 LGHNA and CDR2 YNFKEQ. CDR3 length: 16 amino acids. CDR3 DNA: TGTGCCAGCAGCCAACCTGGTGTAACTGGGGCCAACGTCCTGACTTTC. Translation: CASSQPGVTGANVLTF.

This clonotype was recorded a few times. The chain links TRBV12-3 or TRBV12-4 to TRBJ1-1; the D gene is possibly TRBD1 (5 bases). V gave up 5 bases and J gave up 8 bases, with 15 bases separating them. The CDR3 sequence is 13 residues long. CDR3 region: CASSPIEGTEAFF. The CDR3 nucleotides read TGTGCCAGCAGTCCAATAGAAGGGACCGAAGCTTTCTTT.

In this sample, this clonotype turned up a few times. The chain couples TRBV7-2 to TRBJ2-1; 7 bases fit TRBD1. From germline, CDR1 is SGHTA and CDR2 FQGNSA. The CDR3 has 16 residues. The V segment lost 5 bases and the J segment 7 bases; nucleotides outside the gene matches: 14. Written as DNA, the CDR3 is TGTGCCAGCAGCCGTCGACAGGGAGATATGGGGAATGAGCAGTTCTTC. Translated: CASSRRQGDMGNEQFF.

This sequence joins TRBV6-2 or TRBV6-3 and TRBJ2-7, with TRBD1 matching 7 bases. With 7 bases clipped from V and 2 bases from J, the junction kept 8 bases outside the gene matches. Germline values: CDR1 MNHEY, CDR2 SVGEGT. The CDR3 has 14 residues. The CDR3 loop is CASTRTGLTYEQYF. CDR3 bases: TGTGCCAGCACCAGGACAGGATTGACCTACGAGCAGTACTTC.

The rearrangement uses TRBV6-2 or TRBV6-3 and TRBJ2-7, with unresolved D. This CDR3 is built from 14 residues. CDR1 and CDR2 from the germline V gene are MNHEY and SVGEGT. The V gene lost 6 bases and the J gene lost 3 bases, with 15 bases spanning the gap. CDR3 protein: CASRPARPVYEQYF. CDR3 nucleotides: TGTGCCAGCAGGCCCGCACGGCCGGTCTACGAGCAGTACTTC.

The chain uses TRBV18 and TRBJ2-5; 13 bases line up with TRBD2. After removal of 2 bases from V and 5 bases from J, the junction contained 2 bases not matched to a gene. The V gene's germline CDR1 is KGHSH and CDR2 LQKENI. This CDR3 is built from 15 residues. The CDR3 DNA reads TGTGCCAGCTCACCAGGGACTAGCGGGGCGGAGACCCAGTACTTC. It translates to CASSPGTSGAETQYF.

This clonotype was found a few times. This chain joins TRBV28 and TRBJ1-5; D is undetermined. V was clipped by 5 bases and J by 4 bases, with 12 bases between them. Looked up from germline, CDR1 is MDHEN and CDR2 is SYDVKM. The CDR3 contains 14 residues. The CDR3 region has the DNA TGTGCCAGCAGTCTCCTAGCACTTAATCAGCCCCAGCATTTT. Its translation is CASSLLALNQPQHF.

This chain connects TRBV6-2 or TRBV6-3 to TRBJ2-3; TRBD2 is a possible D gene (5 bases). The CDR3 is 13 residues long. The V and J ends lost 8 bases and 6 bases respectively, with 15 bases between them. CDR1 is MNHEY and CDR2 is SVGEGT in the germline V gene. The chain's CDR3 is CASSTPLGDTQYF. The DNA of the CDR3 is TGTGCCAGCTCAACACCACTAGGCGATACGCAGTATTTT.